These 26 T cell receptor beta chains were sequenced from one sample in a study of blood T cell repertoires in COVID-19. The data were produced by immunoSEQ multiplex PCR, yet TCRdb's version contains in-frame clones alone and is incomplete. The data contain roughly 62,000 clones, around 87% of them singletons. The specimen was peripheral blood. The receptors originated from a man aged 65 to 85 with acute or convalescent COVID-19.

V and J are TRBV28 and TRBJ1-2, with D possibly matching TRBD1 (6 bases). This CDR3 spans 13 amino acids. Per the germline V gene, CDR1 is MDHEN and CDR2 is SYDVKM. Trimming cost V 2 bases and J 8 bases, with 12 bases left between them. DNA of the CDR3: TGTGCCAGCAGTTTAACGGGGGGCGACGGCTACACCTTC. The encoded protein is CASSLTGGDGYTF.

The genes are TRBV3-1 (or the pseudogene TRBV3-2) and TRBJ2-1, with D possibly being TRBD2 (6 bases). This CDR3 is built from 16 residues. Germline V gene lookup returns CDR1 LGHDT and CDR2 YNNKEL (reference sequence). V was pared by 1 base and J by 2 bases, with 12 bases between. The CDR3: CASSQVLAITYNEQFF. The CDR3 bases are TGTGCCAGCAGCCAAGTTCTAGCGATAACCTACAATGAGCAGTTCTTC.

The chain uses TRBV9 and TRBJ1-1; 12 bases agree with TRBD1. The V and J ends lost 0 bases and 5 bases, in that order; junction bases with no gene match: 2. CDR3 length: 15 amino acids. The germline V gene encodes CDR1 SGDLS and CDR2 YYNGEE. CDR3 coding DNA: TGTGCCAGCAGCGTAGAGGGACAGGGGGCGACTGAAGCTTTCTTT. It specifies CASSVEGQGATEAFF.

V gene TRBV29-1 combines with J gene TRBJ2-1; D unclear. Per the germline V gene, CDR1 is SQVTM and CDR2 is ANQGSEA. This CDR3 is 12 amino acids long. Trimming shortened V by 1 base and J by 11 bases, and 12 bases separated the two germline ends. CDR3 nucleotides: TGCAGCGTTGAAGTCGAAGCAAGCAAGCAGTTCTTC. Its translation is CSVEVEASKQFF.

The chain combines TRBV18 with TRBJ1-6; 7 nucleotides align to TRBD1. Germline V gives CDR1 KGHSH, CDR2 LQKENI. Unmatched junction bases numbered 12, after V lost 6 bases and J lost 7 bases. The CDR3 consists of 16 residues. The CDR3 here is CASSLRGDRGNSPLHF. In DNA form, the CDR3 reads TGTGCCAGCTCCCTCAGGGGGGACAGAGGAAATTCACCCCTCCACTTT.

The genes are TRBV9 and TRBJ1-5; D is ambiguous. Per germline, CDR1 SGDLS and CDR2 YYNGEE. The CDR3 extends over 14 amino acids. The V end lost 0 bases, the J end lost 5 bases, and 9 bases lay between the germline ends. The CDR3 protein is CASSVESGDQPQHF. As DNA, the CDR3 is TGTGCCAGCAGCGTAGAGTCGGGTGATCAGCCCCAGCATTTT.

The chain links TRBV18 to TRBJ1-2; possibly TRBD1 for D (6 bases). Germline lookup yields CDR1 KGHSH and CDR2 LQKENI. The CDR3 has 14 residues. Trimming stripped 3 bases from V and 4 bases from J, with 12 bases between. DNA for the CDR3: TGTGCCAGCTCACCGAGGACAGAACCCTATGGCTACACCTTC. Encoded protein: CASSPRTEPYGYTF.

J is TRBJ1-2 and V is TRBV3-1 (or the pseudogene TRBV3-2); D not resolved. The CDR3 consists of 14 residues. V was trimmed by 5 bases and J by 7 bases, leaving 17 bases between them. Germline V CDR1 and CDR2: LGHDT, YNNKEL (reference sequence). The CDR3 coding sequence is TGTGCCAGCAGCGAAGTGCACACGGGAGGTGGCTACACCTTC. It yields the protein CASSEVHTGGGYTF.

The genes are TRBV5-4 and TRBJ2-1; D is ambiguous. Germline CDR1 SGHNT, CDR2 YYREEE (reference sequence). CDR3 size: 13 residues. The ends were cut back, 4 bases at V and 4 bases at J, with 9 bases in the middle. The CDR3 DNA is TGTGCCAGCAGCAGCGCCGCATACAATGAGCAGTTCTTC. It encodes CASSSAAYNEQFF.

J is TRBJ2-7 and V is TRBV5-4; D is ambiguous. The CDR3 sequence is 15 residues long. Trimming took 0 bases from V and 0 from J, leaving 10 bases between them. Germline assignment: CDR1 SGHNT and CDR2 YYREEE (reference sequence). For the CDR3, the DNA is TGTGCCAGCAGCTTGGCAGGAATTAGCTCCTACGAGCAGTACTTC. Translated: CASSLAGISSYEQYF.

As DNA, the CDR3 is TGTGCCAGCTCACCACGAACAGACAATGAGCAGTTCTTC. Protein product: CASSPRTDNEQFF. The V gene is TRBV18, the J gene TRBJ2-1; D remains ambiguous. This CDR3 is 13 amino acids long. In germline, CDR1 is KGHSH, CDR2 LQKENI. V lost 1 base to trimming and J lost 5 bases, with 6 bases between them.

V is TRBV6-1 and J is TRBJ1-6; D is possibly TRBD1 (6 bases). The CDR3 is 14 amino acids. The V gene's germline CDR1 is MNHNS and CDR2 SASEGT. The V gene lost 3 bases and the J gene lost 7 bases, with 10 bases spanning the gap. The CDR3 coding sequence is TGTGCCAGCAGTGAGGTACAGGGCAATTCACCCCTCCACTTT. It encodes CASSEVQGNSPLHF.

This chain links TRBV6-5 with TRBJ1-2; no clear D gene. The CDR3 covers 15 residues. Germline loops: CDR1 MNHEY, CDR2 SVGAGI. V lost 2 bases to trimming and J lost 0 bases, with 10 bases between them. CDR3 protein: CASSYQFGANYGYTF. In DNA, the CDR3 is TGTGCCAGCAGTTACCAGTTTGGAGCTAACTATGGCTACACCTTC.

The V call is TRBV15, the J call TRBJ2-3, with D maybe TRBD2 (5 bases). The CDR3 contains 14 residues. Germline assignment: CDR1 LNHNV and CDR2 YYDKDF (reference sequence). The V end lost 0 bases, the J end lost 9 bases, and 13 bases lay between the germline ends. Written as DNA, the CDR3 is TGTGCCACCAGCAGAGAAATAAGCGGATTCACGCAGTATTTT. Translation gives CATSREISGFTQYF.

The J gene is TRBJ2-5, the V gene TRBV6-6, with 8 positions matching TRBD2. Looked up from germline, CDR1 is MNHNY and CDR2 is SVGAGI (reference sequence). The CDR3 runs 14 residues. Trimming took 2 bases from V and 6 from J; bases not matched to a gene: 5. CDR3 amino acids: CASSYMTSAKTQYF. In DNA form, the CDR3 reads TGTGCCAGCAGTTACATGACTAGCGCAAAGACCCAGTACTTC.

The rearrangement links TRBV28 to TRBJ1-3; no clear D. CDR1 and CDR2 (germline): MDHEN, SYDVKM. CDR3 length: 14 residues. As DNA, the CDR3 is TGTGCAATAATGGAGGGAGGCGATGGAAACACCATATATTTT. This encodes CAIMEGGDGNTIYF.

This clone showed up just a few times. This chain connects TRBV7-3 to TRBJ2-2; 13 bases agree with TRBD2. Unmatched junction bases numbered 8, after V lost 5 bases and J lost 5 bases. Looked up from germline, CDR1 is SGHTA and CDR2 is FQGTGA. CDR3 size: 17 residues. The CDR3 coding sequence is TGTGCCAGCAGCCGACTCGGACTAGCGGGAGCAACCGGGGAGCTGTTTTTT. This translates into CASSRLGLAGATGELFF.

The chain combines TRBV19 with TRBJ1-5; D remains ambiguous. Germline-derived CDR1 and CDR2 are LNHDA and SQIVND (reference sequence). V lost 5 bases and J 4 bases, leaving 21 bases between the germline ends. The CDR3 extends over 17 amino acids. The CDR3 spells CASSEGVGPARNQPQHF. The CDR3 DNA sequence: TGTGCCAGTAGTGAGGGAGTTGGGCCAGCACGTAATCAGCCCCAGCATTTT. Using reference TRBV19 and TRBJ1-5 for the parts outside the CDR3, the full variable domain is DGGITQSPKYLFRKEGQNVTLSCEQNLNHDAMYWYRQDPGQGLRLIYYSQIVNDFQKGDIAEGYSVSREKKESFPLTVTSAQKNPTAFYLCASSEGVGPARNQPQHFGDGTRLSIL.

The chain links TRBV7-9 to TRBJ1-2, with 9 bases that match TRBD1. CDR3 length: 13 residues. The V gene end was trimmed by 5 bases and the J gene end by 8 bases; junction bases not matched to a gene: 6. The V gene's germline CDR1 is SEHNR and CDR2 FQNEAQ (reference sequence). DNA for the CDR3: TGTGCCAGCAGCAGAACAGGGGGCGGAGGCTACACCTTC. This gives the protein CASSRTGGGGYTF.

This chain connects TRBV29-1 to TRBJ1-3; D is perhaps TRBD1 (6 bases). V was clipped by 7 bases and J by 0 bases, with 10 bases between them. Germline CDR1 is SQVTM and CDR2 is ANQGSEA. This CDR3 has 13 amino acids. CDR3 DNA: TGCAGCGCCAGGGGCCTCTCTGGAAACACCATATATTTT. Protein: CSARGLSGNTIYF.

The J gene is TRBJ2-1, the V gene TRBV7-2, with 8 positions matching TRBD2. J was trimmed by 15 bases and V by 5 bases; bases with no gene match: 6. Looked up from germline, CDR1 is SGHTA and CDR2 is FQGNSA. The CDR3 is 11 amino acids. The CDR3 sequence is CASSTGGARFF. In nucleotides, the CDR3 is TGTGCCAGCAGCACCGGGGGGGCCCGGTTCTTC.

The rearrangement joins TRBV10-3 to TRBJ2-2; 10 positions agree with TRBD2. The CDR3 has 14 amino acids. The V segment lost 10 bases and the J segment 5 bases; nucleotides outside the gene matches: 7. The germline gives CDR1 ENHRY, CDR2 SYGVKD. CDR3 amino acids: CASAGTSVTGELFF. The DNA of the CDR3 is TGTGCCAGCGCCGGGACTAGCGTGACCGGGGAGCTGTTTTTT.

This clone has only a few counts. V and J are TRBV25-1 and TRBJ1-4; no clear D gene. CDR3 length equals 15 residues. Germline lookup yields CDR1 MGHDK and CDR2 SYGVNS. The V end lost 3 bases, the J end lost 8 bases, and 16 bases lay between the germline ends. CDR3 region: CASSESSGFTEKLFF. The CDR3 nucleotides are TGTGCCAGCAGTGAGTCCTCGGGATTTACGGAAAAACTGTTTTTT.

The CDR3 DNA follows: TGTGCCAGCAGCCAGCTAACTAACTATGGCTACACCTTC. It specifies CASSQLTNYGYTF. This sequence joins TRBV4-2 and TRBJ1-2; unclear D gene. The V end was cut by 3 bases, the J end by 0 bases, with 5 bases between. Germline V CDR1 and CDR2: LGHNA, YNFKEQ. This CDR3 region has 13 residues.

The rearrangement joins TRBV27 to TRBJ1-2; 8 nucleotides match TRBD1. CDR1 is MNHEY and CDR2 is SMNVEV in the germline V gene (reference sequence). The trim removed 3 bases at V and 5 bases at J, leaving 8 bases unmatched. This CDR3 contains 15 residues. The CDR3 DNA is TGTGCCAGCAGTTTCCAGGGACAGGAGATATATGGCTACACCTTC. Protein sequence: CASSFQGQEIYGYTF.

This chain joins TRBV14 and TRBJ1-2; D perhaps matches TRBD1 (6 bases). Trimming pared 3 bases from V and 5 bases from J, leaving 22 bases between. The germline CDR1 and CDR2 sequences are SGHDN and FVKESK. The CDR3 is made up of 17 amino acids. CDR3 in amino acids: CASSHHSYRESRYGYTF. The CDR3 DNA is TGTGCCAGCAGCCATCACTCCTACAGGGAGTCCCGGTATGGCTACACCTTC.